These 22 T cell receptor beta chains originate from one sample sequenced in a study of cytomegalovirus exposure and HLA in healthy donors. Researchers ran the PCR with 60 Vbeta and 13 Jbeta primers. Data came from immunoSEQ multiplex PCR; TCRdb stores just in-frame clones and leaves some out. The profile shows over 150,000 clones, roughly four fifths of them singletons. Sequences were obtained from PBMCs. Every receptor here comes from a man aged 18 to 29 in good health and CMV-seronegative.

This clone was seen once. This chain uses TRBV9 with TRBJ2-1, with D maybe TRBD1 (5 bases). The CDR3 is 14 amino acids. The germline CDR1 and CDR2 sequences are SGDLS and YYNGEE. Trimming pared 4 bases from V and 5 bases from J, leaving 13 bases between. The CDR3 loop reads CASSLSGANNEQFF. As DNA, the CDR3 is TGTGCCAGCAGCCTCTCTGGGGCTAACAATGAGCAGTTCTTC. The full variable domain, its missing parts supplied by reference TRBV9 and TRBJ2-1, is DSGVTQTPKHLITATGQRVTLRCSPRSGDLSVYWYQQSLDQGLQFLIQYYNGEERAKGNILERFSAQQFPDLHSELNLSSLELGDSALYFCASSLSGANNEQFFGPGTRLTVL.

The genes are TRBV28 and TRBJ2-4; no reliable D call. The germline V and J ends were trimmed by 10 bases and 0 bases, with 16 bases remaining between them. The CDR3 contains 15 residues. Germline loops: CDR1 MDHEN, CDR2 SYDVKM. CDR3 protein: CATRGVDIAKNIQYF. In DNA, the CDR3 is TGTGCCACCCGCGGCGTAGATATAGCCAAAAACATTCAGTACTTC.

The rearrangement uses TRBV16 and TRBJ2-7; the D is unclear. The V end was cut by 0 bases, the J end by 7 bases, with 7 bases between. Looked up from germline, CDR1 is KGHSY and CDR2 is FQNENV. The CDR3 has 12 residues. CDR3 sequence (DNA): TGTGCCAGCAGCCAATCGCCGGTAGAGCAGTACTTC. Residues: CASSQSPVEQYF.

The rearrangement links TRBV29-1 to TRBJ2-1, with 10 nucleotides matching TRBD2. CDR3 length: 14 residues. The germline V gene has CDR1 SQVTM and CDR2 ANQGSEA. Trimming at V came to 4 bases and at J to 8 bases, leaving 8 bases not matched to a gene. CDR3 loop: CSVASGRPRDEQFF. CDR3 in DNA: TGCAGCGTTGCTAGCGGGAGACCTAGGGATGAGCAGTTCTTC.

The CDR3: CASSPQLTRLAATGETQYF. The CDR3 DNA reads as TGTGCCAGCAGCCCCCAACTCACACGACTAGCGGCAACGGGGGAGACCCAGTACTTC. The chain uses TRBV11-2 and TRBJ2-5; TRBD2 matches at 9 bases. V lost 5 bases to trimming and J lost 5 bases; unmatched junction nucleotides: 21. The length of the CDR3 is 19 residues. Germline values: CDR1 SGHAT, CDR2 FQNNGV.

The chain links TRBV11-3 to TRBJ2-1; D possibly corresponds to TRBD2 (6 bases). V lost 9 bases to trimming and J lost 2 bases, with 8 bases between them. The CDR3 contains 12 residues. Per germline, CDR1 SGHNT and CDR2 YENEEA. The CDR3 spells CASGRTYNEQFF. CDR3 DNA: TGTGCCAGTGGGAGGACCTACAATGAGCAGTTCTTC.

This chain uses TRBV25-1 with TRBJ1-1; no clear D. Germline V lookup: CDR1 MGHDK, CDR2 SYGVNS. The CDR3 length is 13 residues. Trimming pared 0 bases from V and 7 bases from J, leaving 9 bases between. The CDR3 reads CASSEYEESEAFF. DNA for the CDR3: TGTGCCAGCAGTGAATATGAGGAGAGTGAAGCTTTCTTT. Full variable domain (missing parts from reference TRBV25-1 and TRBJ1-1): EADIYQTPRYLVIGTGKKITLECSQTMGHDKMYWYQQDPGMELHLIHYSYGVNSTEKGDLSSESTVSRIRTEHFPLTLESARPSHTSQYLCASSEYEESEAFFGQGTRLTVV.

This chain links TRBV27 with TRBJ2-7; D is perhaps TRBD2 (5 bases). There are 12 residues in the CDR3. Trimming took off 8 bases at V and 3 bases at J, with 11 bases between the two ends. Germline V lookup: CDR1 MNHEY, CDR2 SMNVEV (reference sequence). The CDR3 protein is CASGLARYEQYF. CDR3 DNA: TGTGCCAGCGGGCTAGCCCGCTACGAGCAGTACTTC.

This chain joins TRBV11-2 and TRBJ2-3, with a weak D call TRBD1 (6 bases). Trimming pared 3 bases from V and 5 bases from J, leaving 15 bases between. Germline V gives CDR1 SGHAT, CDR2 FQNNGV. There are 15 residues in the CDR3. The CDR3: CASSLGALSGDTQYF. CDR3 sequence (DNA): TGTGCCAGCAGCTTGGGGGCTCTTAGTGGAGATACGCAGTATTTT. Full variable domain (rest looked up from reference TRBV11-2 and TRBJ2-3): EAGVAQSPRYKIIEKRQSVAFWCNPISGHATLYWYQQILGQGPKLLIQFQNNGVVDDSQLPKDRFSAERLKGVDSTLKIQPAKLEDSAVYLCASSLGALSGDTQYFGPGTRLTVL.

The chain recombines TRBV5-6 with TRBJ2-3; the D is unclear. Between the trimmed V and J ends, which lost 4 bases and 4 bases, there was a span of 7 bases. CDR1 is SGHDT and CDR2 is YYEEEE in the germline V gene. This CDR3 has 12 residues. As DNA, the CDR3 is TGTGCCAGCAGCATACTCCCAGATACGCAGTATTTT. This sequence encodes CASSILPDTQYF.

This sequence joins TRBV7-7 and TRBJ2-3; D unclear. Germline V gene lookup returns CDR1 SSHAT and CDR2 FNYEAQ (reference sequence). V lost 4 bases and J lost 2, with 7 bases in between. There are 13 residues in the CDR3. CDR3 nucleotides: TGTGCCAGCAGCTCGACTTTCACAGATACGCAGTATTTT. It translates to CASSSTFTDTQYF.

This clone has only one observation. This rearrangement joins TRBV6-4 to TRBJ2-1; D may be TRBD1 (6 bases). The V end lost 1 base, the J end lost 2 bases, and 12 bases lay between the germline ends. The CDR3 contains 16 residues. From germline, CDR1 is MRHNA and CDR2 SNTAGT. The DNA of the CDR3 is TGTGCCAGCAGTGACTTACGACAGGCCACCTACAATGAGCAGTTCTTC. Translated, it gives CASSDLRQATYNEQFF.

The sample holds one count of this clone. The chain has TRBV29-1 and TRBJ2-7; the match to TRBD1 covers 10 bases. The CDR3 runs to 11 residues. Germline loops: CDR1 SQVTM, CDR2 ANQGSEA. Trimming took 7 bases from V and 9 from J; bases not matched to a gene: 6. The CDR3 DNA reads TGCAGCGGCGTGACAGGGGGCAGGCAGTACTTC. This codes for CSGVTGGRQYF.

V gene TRBV6-6 combines with J gene TRBJ1-5; 7 nucleotides agree with TRBD1. Germline CDR1 is MNHNY and CDR2 is SVGAGI (reference sequence). The CDR3 totals 13 residues. The J segment lost 7 bases and the V segment lost 6 bases, leaving 6 bases of the junction unmatched. CDR3 loop: CASSSSQGQPQHF. The CDR3 bases are TGTGCCAGCAGCTCCTCACAGGGGCAGCCCCAGCATTTT.

V usage is TRBV2 and J usage is TRBJ2-2; D possibly corresponds to TRBD2 (6 bases). This CDR3 comprises 12 residues. CDR1 and CDR2 (germline): SNHLY, FYNNEI. Between the trimmed V and J ends, which lost 3 bases and 7 bases, there was a span of 6 bases. DNA for the CDR3: TGTGCCAGCAGTGAGGGGGGCGGGGAGCTGTTTTTT. Encoded protein: CASSEGGGELFF. The whole variable domain, remainder taken from reference TRBV2 and TRBJ2-2, is EPEVTQTPSHQVTQMGQEVILRCVPISNHLYFYWYRQILGQKVEFLVSFYNNEISEKSEIFDDQFSVERPDGSNFTLKIRSTKLEDSAMYFCASSEGGGELFFGEGSRLTVL.

The V call is TRBV5-1, the J call TRBJ2-3; TRBD1 matches 10 bases. V shed 7 bases, J shed 2 bases, and the junction held 7 bases outside the gene matches. This CDR3 spans 15 amino acids. The germline V gene encodes CDR1 SGHRS and CDR2 YFSETQ. This chain's CDR3 is CASARDRGVTDTQYF. DNA of the CDR3: TGCGCCAGCGCCAGGGACAGGGGAGTCACAGATACGCAGTATTTT.

The chain uses TRBV14 and TRBJ1-2; TRBD1 matches 7 bases. There are 14 residues in the CDR3. Germline V gene data show CDR1 as SGHDN and CDR2 as FVKESK. The junction had 9 bases not matched to a gene; V was cut back by 5 bases and J by 6 bases. The CDR3 loop reads CASSALTGIDGYTF. In DNA form, the CDR3 reads TGTGCCAGCAGCGCCCTGACAGGGATCGATGGCTACACCTTC.

This clone was counted a few times. The chain joins TRBV5-6 to TRBJ1-4, with D uncertain. The germline V gene encodes CDR1 SGHDT and CDR2 YYEEEE. This CDR3 spans 14 amino acids. The germline V and J ends were trimmed by 0 bases and 6 bases, with 9 bases remaining between them. The CDR3 region has the DNA TGTGCCAGCAGCTTGGGGGGAGTCGATGAAAAACTGTTTTTT. This translates into CASSLGGVDEKLFF.

This chain connects TRBV10-2 to TRBJ1-2; 10 bases fit TRBD1. With 4 bases clipped from V and 2 bases from J, the junction kept 10 bases outside the gene matches. This CDR3 has 17 residues. CDR1 and CDR2 from the germline V gene are WSHSY and SAAADI. The CDR3 DNA sequence: TGCGCCAGCAGTGGGATTAACCCGACAGGGGGCAACTATGGCTACACCTTC. Translating gives CASSGINPTGGNYGYTF.

The CDR3 nucleotides read TGTGCCTGGAGTCCCCTCTTCCCTATGAACACTGAAGCTTTCTTT. Its protein product is CAWSPLFPMNTEAFF. J is TRBJ1-1 and V is TRBV30; no definite D call. Germline V lookup: CDR1 GTSNPN, CDR2 SVGIG (reference sequence). V was shortened by 2 bases and J by 0 bases, with 13 bases between the two germline ends. This CDR3 comprises 15 residues.

The chain carries TRBV7-9 and TRBJ2-7, with 10 positions matching TRBD2. Trimming at V came to 0 bases and at J to 2 bases, leaving 7 bases not matched to a gene. CDR3 length: 17 amino acids. Germline values: CDR1 SEHNR, CDR2 FQNEAQ (reference sequence). As DNA, the CDR3 is TGTGCCAGCAGCTTAGCGGCTGGACTAGCGGTTACCTACGAGCAGTACTTC. It translates to CASSLAAGLAVTYEQYF.

In this sample, this clone turned up many times. CDR3 sequence (DNA): TGTGCCAGCAGCTTGGACGGGAGGGCTAAGCAGTACTTC. Translated, it gives CASSLDGRAKQYF. This rearrangement joins TRBV5-6 to TRBJ2-7, with 8 bases aligning to TRBD2. The CDR3 consists of 13 residues. Germline V gene lookup returns CDR1 SGHDT and CDR2 YYEEEE. Trimming at V came to 0 bases and at J to 8 bases, leaving 4 bases not matched to a gene.